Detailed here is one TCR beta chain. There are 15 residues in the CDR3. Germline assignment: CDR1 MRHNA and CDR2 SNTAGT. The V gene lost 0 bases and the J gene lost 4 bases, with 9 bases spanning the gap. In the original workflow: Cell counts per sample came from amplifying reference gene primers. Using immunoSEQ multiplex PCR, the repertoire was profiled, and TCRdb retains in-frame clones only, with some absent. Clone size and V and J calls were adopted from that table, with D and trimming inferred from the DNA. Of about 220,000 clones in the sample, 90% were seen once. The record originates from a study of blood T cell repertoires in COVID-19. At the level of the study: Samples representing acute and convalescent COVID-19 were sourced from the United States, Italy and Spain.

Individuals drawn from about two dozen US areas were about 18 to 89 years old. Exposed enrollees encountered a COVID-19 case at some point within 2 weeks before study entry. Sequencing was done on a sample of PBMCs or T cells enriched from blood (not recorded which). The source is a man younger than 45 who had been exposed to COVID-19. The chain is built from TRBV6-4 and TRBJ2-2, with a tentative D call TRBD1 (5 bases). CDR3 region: CASSDSSGATGELFF. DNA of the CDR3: TGTGCCAGCAGTGACTCGTCTGGGGCCACCGGGGAGCTGTTTTTT.